The 14 T cell receptor beta chains given below trace back to one sample, sequenced in a study of cytomegalovirus exposure and HLA in healthy donors. The PCR ran on 60 Vbeta and 13 Jbeta primers. Method: immunoSEQ multiplex PCR; TCRdb's copy keeps in-frame clones and lacks some. Among tens of thousands of clones listed, approximately 60% were seen once. Source material: PBMCs. The receptor source for this set is a boy between 5 and 17 years old in good health and CMV-seropositive.

The chain employs TRBV5-1 and TRBJ2-2; TRBD2 matches at 11 bases. The V gene end was trimmed by 10 bases and the J gene end by 4 bases; junction bases not matched to a gene: 6. Germline V lookup: CDR1 SGHRS, CDR2 YFSETQ. CDR3 size: 14 residues. The CDR3 reads CAGRLAGTTGELFF. The CDR3 DNA follows: TGCGCCGGGCGACTAGCGGGGACCACCGGGGAGCTGTTTTTT. Variable domain in full (rest from reference TRBV5-1 and TRBJ2-2): KAGVTQTPRYLIKTRGQQVTLSCSPISGHRSVSWYQQTPGQGLQFLFEYFSETQRNKGNFPGRFSGRQFSNSRSEMNVSTLELGDSALYLCAGRLAGTTGELFFGEGSRLTVL.

The chain joins TRBV5-4 to TRBJ2-7, with D tentatively TRBD1 (6 bases). The V end lost 0 bases, the J end lost 2 bases, and 9 bases lay between the germline ends. Per germline, CDR1 SGHNT and CDR2 YYREEE (reference sequence). The CDR3 covers 14 residues. In DNA, the CDR3 is TGTGCCAGCAGCTTGGAACAGGGTCCCTACGAGCAGTACTTC. Protein: CASSLEQGPYEQYF. The full variable domain, rest sourced from reference TRBV5-4 and TRBJ2-7, is ETGVTQSPTHLIKTRGQQVTLRCSSQSGHNTVSWYQQALGQGPQFIFQYYREEENGRGNFPPRFSGLQFPNYSSELNVNALELDDSALYLCASSLEQGPYEQYFGPGTRLTVT.

This chain links TRBV30 with TRBJ2-7; a possible D gene is TRBD1 (6 bases). Germline V CDR1 and CDR2: GTSNPN, SVGIG (reference sequence). The CDR3 is 12 amino acids. Trimming stripped 3 bases from V and 1 base from J, with 7 bases between. The CDR3 bases are TGTGCCTGGAGACAGGGTTCCTACGAGCAGTACTTC. This gives the protein CAWRQGSYEQYF. The full variable domain, rest sourced from reference TRBV30 and TRBJ2-7, is SQTIHQWPATLVQPVGSPLSLECTVEGTSNPNLYWYRQAAGRGLQLLFYSVGIGQISSEVPQNLSASRPQDRQFILSSKKLLLSDSGFYLCAWRQGSYEQYFGPGTRLTVT.

The chain combines TRBV14 with TRBJ2-1; weak D call: TRBD2 (7 bases). The CDR3 consists of 18 residues. In germline, CDR1 is SGHDN, CDR2 FVKESK. Trimming cost V 2 bases and J 5 bases, with 22 bases left between them. CDR3 sequence (DNA): TGTGCCAGCAGCCAATTAAGGGGGGGGAGAGACGCCCACAATGAGCAGTTCTTC. It translates to CASSQLRGGRDAHNEQFF.

The chain has TRBV6-5 and TRBJ2-5, with 9 bases lining up with TRBD1. The trim removed 3 bases at V and 11 bases at J, leaving 13 bases unmatched. CDR1 is MNHEY and CDR2 is SVGAGI in the germline V gene. The CDR3 is made up of 15 amino acids. For the CDR3, the DNA is TGTGCCAGCAGTTATCGACAGGGGGGGGATGGAGAGCAGTACTTC. As protein: CASSYRQGGDGEQYF.

This rearrangement joins TRBV4-1 to TRBJ2-2; 12 positions agree with TRBD2. Germline values: CDR1 MGHRA, CDR2 YSYEKL. V lost 8 bases, J lost 6 bases, and 4 bases stayed unmatched. The length of the CDR3 is 14 residues. CDR3: CASRASGGAGELFF. CDR3 bases: TGCGCCAGCCGGGCTAGCGGGGGGGCCGGGGAGCTGTTTTTT.

This chain uses TRBV19 with TRBJ2-3; 15 bases fit TRBD2. Germline CDR1 is LNHDA and CDR2 is SQIVND (reference sequence). The CDR3 length is 20 residues. V lost 4 bases to trimming and J lost 0 bases; unmatched junction nucleotides: 11. The CDR3 region is CASSRTTGTSGGWSTDTQYF. The DNA of the CDR3 is TGTGCCAGTAGTAGAACTACCGGGACTAGCGGGGGGTGGAGCACAGATACGCAGTATTTT.

This chain joins TRBV27 and TRBJ2-2; a weak D match, TRBD2 (6 bases). V was trimmed by 1 base and J by 1 base, leaving 10 bases between them. The CDR3 has 16 residues. The germline gives CDR1 MNHEY, CDR2 SMNVEV (reference sequence). The CDR3 nucleotides are TGTGCCAGCAGTTTATGGGCGGGAATGAACACCGGGGAGCTGTTTTTT. Its protein product is CASSLWAGMNTGELFF.

This chain uses TRBV30 with TRBJ1-1, with 10 bases fitting TRBD1. Losses at the gene ends were 1 base for V and 4 bases for J; bases not matched to a gene: 9. The germline gives CDR1 GTSNPN, CDR2 SVGIG (reference sequence). The CDR3 is made up of 16 amino acids. CDR3 sequence (DNA): TGTGCCTGGAGTGACGTCGGGACAGGGGTTGGCACTGAAGCTTTCTTT. Its protein product is CAWSDVGTGVGTEAFF.

The J gene is TRBJ2-3, the V gene TRBV7-2, with D hard to call. The V end was cut by 2 bases, the J end by 8 bases, with 8 bases between. Germline V gives CDR1 SGHTA, CDR2 FQGNSA. The CDR3 loop spans 12 amino acids. For the CDR3, the DNA is TGTGCCAGCAGCTTATCCCCCTTTACGCAGTATTTT. Its protein is CASSLSPFTQYF.

This chain uses TRBV29-1 with TRBJ1-3; D is perhaps TRBD1 (6 bases). CDR1 is SQVTM and CDR2 is ANQGSEA in the germline V gene. Trimming shortened V by 7 bases and J by 1 base, and 11 bases separated the two germline ends. The CDR3 sequence is 13 residues long. The CDR3: CSALQGSGNTIYF. In DNA form, the CDR3 reads TGCAGCGCACTACAGGGTTCTGGAAACACCATATATTTT.

This clone was recorded a few times. The chain couples TRBV6-5 to TRBJ1-2; perhaps TRBD1 as D (5 bases). Trimming took off 3 bases at V and 6 bases at J, with 20 bases between the two ends. This CDR3 contains 16 residues. CDR1 and CDR2 from the germline V gene are MNHEY and SVGAGI. CDR3 sequence: CASSYLPGQGLDGYTF. DNA of the CDR3: TGTGCCAGCAGTTATCTCCCCGGCCAGGGCTTAGATGGCTACACCTTC.

This clone was recorded a few times. The genes are TRBV15 and TRBJ2-3; D is uncertain. Between the trimmed V and J ends, which lost 0 bases and 6 bases, there was a span of 7 bases. The CDR3 is made up of 13 amino acids. The germline V gene encodes CDR1 LNHNV and CDR2 YYDKDF (reference sequence). CDR3 loop: CATSRDWADTQYF. The CDR3 coding sequence is TGTGCCACCAGCAGAGATTGGGCCGATACGCAGTATTTT.

The rearrangement links TRBV18 to TRBJ1-5; no clear D. This CDR3 spans 12 amino acids. Trimming stripped 0 bases from V and 6 bases from J, with 3 bases between. Germline loops: CDR1 KGHSH, CDR2 LQKENI. This chain's CDR3 is CASSPPSQPQHF. In DNA, the CDR3 is TGTGCCAGCTCACCACCGAGTCAGCCCCAGCATTTT.